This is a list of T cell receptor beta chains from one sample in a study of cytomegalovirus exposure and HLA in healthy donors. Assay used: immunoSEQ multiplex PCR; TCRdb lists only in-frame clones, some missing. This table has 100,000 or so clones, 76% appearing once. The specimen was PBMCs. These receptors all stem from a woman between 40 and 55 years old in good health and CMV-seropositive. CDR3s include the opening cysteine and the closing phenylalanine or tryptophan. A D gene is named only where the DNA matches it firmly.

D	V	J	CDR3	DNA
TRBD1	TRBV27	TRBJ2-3	CASTYGQGASDTQYF	TGTGCCAGCACCTATGGACAGGGGGCGTCAGATACGCAGTATTTT
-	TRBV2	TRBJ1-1	CASSILQGNAEAFF	TGTGCCAGCTCCATCCTACAGGGTAACGCTGAAGCTTTCTTT
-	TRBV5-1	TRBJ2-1	CASSEYNEQFF	TGCGCCAGCAGCGAGTACAATGAGCAGTTCTTC
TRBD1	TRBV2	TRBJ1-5	CASSEGQGAQPQHF	TGTGCCAGCAGTGAGGGACAGGGGGCTCAGCCCCAGCATTTT
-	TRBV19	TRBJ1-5	CASSMVQAPSNQPQHF	TGTGCCAGTAGTATGGTTCAGGCACCTAGCAATCAGCCCCAGCATTTT
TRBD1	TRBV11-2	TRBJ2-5	CASRGDRGRETQYF	TGTGCCAGCAGGGGGGACAGGGGGCGAGAGACCCAGTACTTC
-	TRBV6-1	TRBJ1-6	CASSISSSYNSPLHF	TGTGCCAGCAGCATATCTAGCTCCTATAATTCACCCCTCCACTTT
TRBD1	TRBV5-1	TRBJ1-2	CASSLDRGVDGYTF	TGCGCCAGCAGCTTGGACAGGGGAGTAGATGGCTACACCTTC
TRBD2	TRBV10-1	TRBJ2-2	CASSRSGGASIGELFF	TGCGCCAGCAGTCGTAGCGGGGGGGCCTCCATCGGGGAGCTGTTTTTT
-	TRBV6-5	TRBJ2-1	CASSHRTLYNEQFF	TGTGCCAGCAGTCACAGGACACTCTACAATGAGCAGTTCTTC
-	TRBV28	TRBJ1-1	CASSLGQGTEAFF	TGTGCCAGCAGTTTGGGCCAGGGCACTGAAGCTTTCTTT
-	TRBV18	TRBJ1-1	CASSPSVPNTEAFF	TGTGCCAGCTCACCGTCGGTTCCGAACACTGAAGCTTTCTTT
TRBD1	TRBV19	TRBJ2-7	CASSMGTGGIDEQYF	TGTGCCAGTAGTATGGGGACAGGGGGCATTGACGAGCAGTACTTC
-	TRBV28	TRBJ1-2	CASSLSGNYGYTF	TGTGCCAGCAGTTTATCGGGGAACTATGGCTACACCTTC